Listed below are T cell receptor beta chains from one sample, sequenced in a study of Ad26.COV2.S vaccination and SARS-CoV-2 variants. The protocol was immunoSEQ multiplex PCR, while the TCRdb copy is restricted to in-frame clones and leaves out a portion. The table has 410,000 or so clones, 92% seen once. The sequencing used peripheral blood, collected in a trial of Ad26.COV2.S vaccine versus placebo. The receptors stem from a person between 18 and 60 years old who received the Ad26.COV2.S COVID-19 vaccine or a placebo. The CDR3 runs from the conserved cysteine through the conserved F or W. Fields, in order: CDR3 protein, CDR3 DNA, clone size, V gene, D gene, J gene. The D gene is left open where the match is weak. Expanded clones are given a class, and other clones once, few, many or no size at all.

cdr3_aa: CASSLETSGVPTISYEQYF; cdr3_nt: TGCGCCAGCAGCTTGGAGACTAGCGGGGTACCCACGATCTCCTACGAGCAGTACTTC; clone_size: NA; v_call: TRBV5-1; d_call: TRBD2; j_call: TRBJ2-7
cdr3_aa: CASSLGSGPMNTEAFF; cdr3_nt: TGTGCCAGCAGCTTAGGGTCAGGACCTATGAACACTGAAGCTTTCTTT; clone_size: NA; v_call: TRBV11-2; d_call: NA; j_call: TRBJ1-1
cdr3_aa: CASSADRVPYNEQFF; cdr3_nt: TGTGCCAGCAGTGCAGACAGGGTACCCTACAATGAGCAGTTCTTC; clone_size: NA; v_call: TRBV2; d_call: TRBD1; j_call: TRBJ2-1
cdr3_aa: CASSTRSGTGQYF; cdr3_nt: TGTGCCAGCAGCACACGGTCGGGTACAGGGCAGTACTTC; clone_size: NA; v_call: TRBV6-2/TRBV6-3; d_call: NA; j_call: TRBJ2-7
cdr3_aa: CASGGVGGYTF; cdr3_nt: TGTGCCAGCGGGGGTGTCGGTGGCTACACCTTC; clone_size: NA; v_call: TRBV28; d_call: NA; j_call: TRBJ1-2
cdr3_aa: CASRGTQTGELFF; cdr3_nt: TGTGCCAGCCGGGGGACCCAGACCGGGGAGCTGTTTTTT; clone_size: NA; v_call: TRBV6-5; d_call: NA; j_call: TRBJ2-2
cdr3_aa: CASSVGRGDTQYF; cdr3_nt: TGTGCCAGCAGCGTGGGCAGGGGAGATACGCAGTATTTT; clone_size: NA; v_call: TRBV9; d_call: NA; j_call: TRBJ2-3
cdr3_aa: CASSQIAETQYF; cdr3_nt: TGCGCCAGCAGCCAGATCGCGGAGACCCAGTACTTC; clone_size: NA; v_call: TRBV4-1; d_call: NA; j_call: TRBJ2-5
cdr3_aa: CASSYSAAVNQPQHF; cdr3_nt: TGTGCCAGCAGTTACTCGGCAGCCGTGAATCAGCCCCAGCATTTT; clone_size: once; v_call: TRBV6-2/TRBV6-3; d_call: NA; j_call: TRBJ1-5
cdr3_aa: CAIRTVNSYEQYF; cdr3_nt: TGTGCCATCAGGACGGTGAACTCCTACGAGCAGTACTTC; clone_size: NA; v_call: TRBV10-3; d_call: NA; j_call: TRBJ2-7
cdr3_aa: CATSRDRGAQHF; cdr3_nt: TGTGCCACCAGCAGAGATAGGGGGGCCCAGCATTTT; clone_size: NA; v_call: TRBV15; d_call: NA; j_call: TRBJ1-5
cdr3_aa: CASSQAHPSGGWADTQYF; cdr3_nt: TGTGCCAGCAGCCAAGCCCACCCGTCCGGGGGCTGGGCAGATACGCAGTATTTT; clone_size: NA; v_call: TRBV3-1/TRBV3-2; d_call: NA; j_call: TRBJ2-3
cdr3_aa: CASSSTSTDTQYF; cdr3_nt: TGTGCCAGCAGCTCGACCAGCACAGATACGCAGTATTTT; clone_size: NA; v_call: TRBV5-4; d_call: NA; j_call: TRBJ2-3
cdr3_aa: CASSEGLHYEQYF; cdr3_nt: TGTGCCAGCAGTGAGGGACTTCACTACGAGCAGTACTTC; clone_size: NA; v_call: TRBV6-1; d_call: NA; j_call: TRBJ2-7
cdr3_aa: CASSMGLAGATDTQYF; cdr3_nt: TGTGCCAGTAGTATGGGACTAGCGGGGGCTACAGATACGCAGTATTTT; clone_size: NA; v_call: TRBV19; d_call: TRBD2; j_call: TRBJ2-3
cdr3_aa: CASSYSLGARQPQHF; cdr3_nt: TGTGCCAGCAGTTACTCTTTGGGGGCTCGTCAGCCCCAGCATTTT; clone_size: NA; v_call: TRBV6-2/TRBV6-3; d_call: NA; j_call: TRBJ1-5
cdr3_aa: CASSVSGANVLTF; cdr3_nt: TGTGCCAGCAGCGTCTCTGGGGCCAACGTCCTGACTTTC; clone_size: NA; v_call: TRBV9; d_call: NA; j_call: TRBJ2-6
cdr3_aa: CASSQQAGVAYEQYF; cdr3_nt: TGTGCCAGCAGTCAACAAGCGGGGGTAGCCTACGAGCAGTACTTC; clone_size: NA; v_call: TRBV3-1/TRBV3-2; d_call: TRBD2; j_call: TRBJ2-7
cdr3_aa: CASSTLTGTAGDTQYF; cdr3_nt: TGTGCCAGCAGCACATTAACCGGGACAGCGGGAGATACGCAGTATTTT; clone_size: NA; v_call: TRBV7-2; d_call: NA; j_call: TRBJ2-3
cdr3_aa: CASSQYARAGTEAFF; cdr3_nt: TGCGCCAGCAGCCAGTACGCCAGGGCGGGGACTGAAGCTTTCTTT; clone_size: once; v_call: TRBV4-3; d_call: NA; j_call: TRBJ1-1
cdr3_aa: CASSFSTTPDTQYF; cdr3_nt: TGTGCCAGCAGCTTTTCTACGACTCCAGATACGCAGTATTTT; clone_size: NA; v_call: TRBV9; d_call: NA; j_call: TRBJ2-3
cdr3_aa: CASGSGQTSTDTQYF; cdr3_nt: TGTGCTAGTGGTTCGGGACAGACTAGCACAGATACGCAGTATTTT; clone_size: NA; v_call: TRBV12-5; d_call: TRBD1; j_call: TRBJ2-3
cdr3_aa: CASSMRLRLAGGPGNEQFF; cdr3_nt: TGTGCCAGTAGTATGCGTTTAAGACTAGCGGGGGGGCCGGGGAATGAGCAGTTCTTC; clone_size: NA; v_call: TRBV19; d_call: TRBD2; j_call: TRBJ2-1
cdr3_aa: CASSQLVGGYGYTF; cdr3_nt: TGCGCCAGCAGCCAACTAGTGGGTGGGTATGGCTACACCTTC; clone_size: NA; v_call: TRBV4-3; d_call: NA; j_call: TRBJ1-2
cdr3_aa: CASSLEPPYTGRVYEQYF; cdr3_nt: TGTGCCAGCAGCTTGGAACCGCCGTACACAGGGAGAGTCTACGAGCAGTACTTC; clone_size: NA; v_call: TRBV5-4; d_call: NA; j_call: TRBJ2-7
cdr3_aa: CASIPGQTLGGDKEKLFF; cdr3_nt: TGTGCCAGCATTCCGGGCCAAACCCTCGGGGGTGACAAAGAAAAACTGTTTTTT; clone_size: NA; v_call: TRBV27; d_call: NA; j_call: TRBJ1-4
cdr3_aa: CASSLVEPGAGANVLTF; cdr3_nt: TGTGCCAGCAGCTTAGTTGAACCAGGGGCTGGGGCCAACGTCCTGACTTTC; clone_size: NA; v_call: TRBV7-8; d_call: NA; j_call: TRBJ2-6